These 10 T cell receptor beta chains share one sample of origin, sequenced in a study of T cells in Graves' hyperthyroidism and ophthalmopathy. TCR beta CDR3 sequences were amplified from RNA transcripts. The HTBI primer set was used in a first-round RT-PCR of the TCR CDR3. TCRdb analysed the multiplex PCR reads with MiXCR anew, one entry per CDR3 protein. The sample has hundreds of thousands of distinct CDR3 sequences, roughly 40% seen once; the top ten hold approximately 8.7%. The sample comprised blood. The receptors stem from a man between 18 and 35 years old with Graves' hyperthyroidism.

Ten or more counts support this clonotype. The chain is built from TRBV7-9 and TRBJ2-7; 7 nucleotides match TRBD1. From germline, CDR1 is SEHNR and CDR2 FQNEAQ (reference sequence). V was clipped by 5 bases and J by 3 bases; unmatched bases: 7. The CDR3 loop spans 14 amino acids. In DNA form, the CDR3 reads TGTGCCAGCAGCCCGCCACAGGGGAACTACGAGCAGTACTTC. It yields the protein CASSPPQGNYEQYF.

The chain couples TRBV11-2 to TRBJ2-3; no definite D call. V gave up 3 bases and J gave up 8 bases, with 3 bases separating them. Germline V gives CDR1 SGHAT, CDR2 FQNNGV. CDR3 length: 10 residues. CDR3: CASSFLTQYF. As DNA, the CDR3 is TGTGCCAGCAGCTTCCTTACGCAGTATTTT.

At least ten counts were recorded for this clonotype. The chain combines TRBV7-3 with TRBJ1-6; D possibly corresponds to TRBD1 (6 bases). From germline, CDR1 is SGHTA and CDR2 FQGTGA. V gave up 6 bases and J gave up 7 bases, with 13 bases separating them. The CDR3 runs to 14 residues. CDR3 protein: CASRRDTGNSPLHF. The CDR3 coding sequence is TGTGCCAGCAGAAGGGACACAGGGAATTCACCCCTCCACTTT.

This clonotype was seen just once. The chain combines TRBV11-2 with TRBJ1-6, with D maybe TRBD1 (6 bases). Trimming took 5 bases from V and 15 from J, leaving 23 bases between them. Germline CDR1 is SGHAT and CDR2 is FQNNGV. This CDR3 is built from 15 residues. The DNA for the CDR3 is TGTGCCAGCAGCGGGACTGGCAGGGGAGGTCCAATCCTCCACTTT. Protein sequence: CASSGTGRGGPILHF.

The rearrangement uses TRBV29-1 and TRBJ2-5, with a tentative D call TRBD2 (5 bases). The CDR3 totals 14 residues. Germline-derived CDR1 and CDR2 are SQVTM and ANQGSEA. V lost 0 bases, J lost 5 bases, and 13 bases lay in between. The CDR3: CSVEEGSTGETQYF. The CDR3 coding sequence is TGCAGCGTTGAAGAAGGGAGTACCGGGGAGACCCAGTACTTC.

The DNA for the CDR3 is TGTGCCAGCAGTTACAAGGCAGGCCAAGAGACCCAGTACTTC. Translation: CASSYKAGQETQYF. V usage is TRBV12-3 or TRBV12-4 and J usage is TRBJ2-5; D unclear. The CDR3 has 14 residues. V gave up 4 bases and J gave up 1 base, with 10 bases separating them.

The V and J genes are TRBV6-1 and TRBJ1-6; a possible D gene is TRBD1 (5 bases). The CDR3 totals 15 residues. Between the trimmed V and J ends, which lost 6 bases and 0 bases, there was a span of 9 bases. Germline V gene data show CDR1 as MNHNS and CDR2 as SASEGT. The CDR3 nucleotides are TGTGCCAGCAGAACAGACAGCTCCTATAATTCACCCCTCCACTTT. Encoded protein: CASRTDSSYNSPLHF.

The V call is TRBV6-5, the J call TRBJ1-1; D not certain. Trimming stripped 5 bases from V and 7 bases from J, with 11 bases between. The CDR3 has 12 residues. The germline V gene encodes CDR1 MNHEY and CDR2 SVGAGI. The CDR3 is CASSPESREAFF. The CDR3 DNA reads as TGTGCCAGCAGTCCCGAAAGCCGTGAAGCTTTCTTT.

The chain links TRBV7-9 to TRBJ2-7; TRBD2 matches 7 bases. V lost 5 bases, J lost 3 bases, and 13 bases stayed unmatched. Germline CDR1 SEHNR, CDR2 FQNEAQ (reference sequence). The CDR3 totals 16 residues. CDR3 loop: CASSAGVGEGLYEQYF. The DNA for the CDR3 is TGTGCCAGCAGCGCCGGGGTAGGGGAGGGCCTCTACGAGCAGTACTTC.

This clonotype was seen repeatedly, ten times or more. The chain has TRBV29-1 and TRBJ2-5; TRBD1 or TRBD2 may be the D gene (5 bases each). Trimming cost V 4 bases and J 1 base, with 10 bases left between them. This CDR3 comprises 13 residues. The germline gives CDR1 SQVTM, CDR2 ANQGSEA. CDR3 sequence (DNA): TGCAGCGTTGGGGGACGAAGCCAAGAGACCCAGTACTTC. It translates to CSVGGRSQETQYF.